This TCR beta chain emerged from a study of cytomegalovirus exposure and HLA in healthy donors. Study in general: Per a later analysis, the 666 first-cohort and 120 validation repertoires shared one platform.

Produced via immunoSEQ multiplex PCR; TCRdb's table is partial and in-frame only. The data hold approximately 150,000 clones, with approximately 84% observed a single time. Per the germline V gene, CDR1 is MDHEN and CDR2 is SYDVKM. Trimming removed 5 bases from V and 2 bases from J; junction bases left unmatched: 15. CDR3 length equals 18 residues. The study's findings and limits: Cytomegalovirus association was assigned to around 150 TCR beta chains. That first-cohort TCR clusters tended to co-occur in the 130 or so validation repertoires was found in a later analysis. Most TCR sequences showed up rarely, but some public TCRs showed up in many donors.

Points on this clone: What it recognizes is unknown.

This receptor was taken from a man aged 25 to 45 in good health and CMV-seropositive. The V call is TRBV28, the J call TRBJ1-3, with 7 bases that match TRBD1. The sequencing sample was made of PBMCs. The CDR3 nucleotides read TGTGCCAGCAGTCCGCTACTTCATATCAGGGGGACTGGAAACACCATATATTTT. It codes for CASSPLLHIRGTGNTIYF. Filled out from reference TRBV28 and TRBJ1-3, the complete variable domain reads DVKVTQSSRYLVKRTGEKVFLECVQDMDHENMFWYRQDPGLGLRLIYFSYDVKMKEKGDIPEGYSVSREKKERFSLILESASTNQTSMYLCASSPLLHIRGTGNTIYFGEGSWLTVV.